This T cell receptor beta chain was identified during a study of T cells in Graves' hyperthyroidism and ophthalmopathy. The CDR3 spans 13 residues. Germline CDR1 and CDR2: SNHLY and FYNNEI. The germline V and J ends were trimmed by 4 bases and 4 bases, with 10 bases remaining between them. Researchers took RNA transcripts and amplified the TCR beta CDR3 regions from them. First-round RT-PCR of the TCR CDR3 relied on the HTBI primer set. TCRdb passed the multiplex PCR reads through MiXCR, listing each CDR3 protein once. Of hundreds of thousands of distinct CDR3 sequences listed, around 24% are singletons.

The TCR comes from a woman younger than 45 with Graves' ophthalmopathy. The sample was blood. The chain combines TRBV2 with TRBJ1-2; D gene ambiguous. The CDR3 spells CASSVKEVYGYTF. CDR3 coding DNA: TGTGCCAGCAGTGTAAAGGAGGTCTATGGCTACACCTTC.